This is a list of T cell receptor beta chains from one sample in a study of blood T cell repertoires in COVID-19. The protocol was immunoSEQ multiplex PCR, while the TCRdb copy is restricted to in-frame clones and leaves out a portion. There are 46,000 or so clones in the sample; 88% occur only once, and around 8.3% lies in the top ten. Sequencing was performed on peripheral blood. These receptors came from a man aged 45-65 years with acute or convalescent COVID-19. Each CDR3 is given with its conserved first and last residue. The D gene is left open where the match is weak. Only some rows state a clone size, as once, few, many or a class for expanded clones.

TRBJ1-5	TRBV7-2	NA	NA	CASSLDSGNQPQHF
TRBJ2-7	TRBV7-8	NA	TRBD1	CASSLAGGPPYEQYF
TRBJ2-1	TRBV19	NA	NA	CASSIGGGAPFF
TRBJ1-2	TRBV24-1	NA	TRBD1	CATRDREGYGYTF
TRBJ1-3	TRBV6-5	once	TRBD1	CASKGQGTGNTIYF
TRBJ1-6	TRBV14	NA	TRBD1	CASSQRKTGDRAGSYNSPLHF
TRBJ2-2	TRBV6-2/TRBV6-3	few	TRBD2	CASSYPPGGHTGELFF
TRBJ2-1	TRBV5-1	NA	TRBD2	CASSGPLAGGYNEQFF
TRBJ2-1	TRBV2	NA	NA	CASSESGKSSYNEQFF
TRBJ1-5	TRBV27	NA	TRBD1	CASSLATGTNQPQHF
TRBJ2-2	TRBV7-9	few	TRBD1	CASSRQGVAGELFF
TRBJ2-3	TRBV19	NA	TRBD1	CASSTRDRAADTQYF
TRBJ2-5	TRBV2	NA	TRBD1	CASSLTTGQTEETQYF
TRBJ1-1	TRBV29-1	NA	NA	CTIALGGDTEAFF